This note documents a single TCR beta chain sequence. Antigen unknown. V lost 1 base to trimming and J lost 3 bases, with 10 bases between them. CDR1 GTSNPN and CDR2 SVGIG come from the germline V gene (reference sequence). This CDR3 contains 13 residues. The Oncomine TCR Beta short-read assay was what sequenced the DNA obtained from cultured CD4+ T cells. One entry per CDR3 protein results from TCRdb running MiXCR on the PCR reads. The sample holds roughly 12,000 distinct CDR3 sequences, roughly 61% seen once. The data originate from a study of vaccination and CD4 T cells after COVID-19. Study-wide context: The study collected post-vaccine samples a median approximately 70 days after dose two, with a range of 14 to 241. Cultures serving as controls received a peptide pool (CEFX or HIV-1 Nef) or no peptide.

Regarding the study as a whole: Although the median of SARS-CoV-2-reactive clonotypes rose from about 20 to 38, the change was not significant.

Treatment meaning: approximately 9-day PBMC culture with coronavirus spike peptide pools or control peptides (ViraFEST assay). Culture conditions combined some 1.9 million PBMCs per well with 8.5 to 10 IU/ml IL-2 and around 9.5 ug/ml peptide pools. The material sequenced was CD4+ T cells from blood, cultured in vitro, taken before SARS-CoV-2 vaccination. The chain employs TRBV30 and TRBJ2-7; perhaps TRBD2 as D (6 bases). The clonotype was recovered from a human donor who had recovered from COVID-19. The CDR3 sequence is CAWSGRGFYEQYF. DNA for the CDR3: TGTGCCTGGAGTGGGCGGGGATTCTACGAGCAGTACTTC.